The entry below gives a single TCR beta chain sequence along with its context. This clonotype came up a few times. Its antigen remains unidentified. It has no much larger one-base neighbor in the sample; base qualities were not kept. This entry is derived from a study of patients and donors after allogeneic stem cell transplantation (dated by TCRdb to 2020 to 2022). For CDR1 and CDR2, the germline V gene (reference sequence) lists DFQATT and SNEGSKA. V has 5 bases trimmed and J has 6 bases trimmed; junction bases matching no gene number 6. The CDR3 contains 14 residues, cysteine and phenylalanine counted. Only the CDR3 DNA stays, 42 bases, in frame from base 1. The library was obtained by RT-PCR. The sequencer listed for this sample is NextSeq 550. TCRdb reworked the public reads: Q25 trimming with fastp, MiXCR clone assembly, productive beta chains retained. All rows with the same CDR3 protein become a single entry with the most common DNA and genes. The sample contains roughly 940,000 distinct CDR3 sequences, 18% of them found a single time. The ten largest clones represent approximately 5.9% of the sample.

The sample comprised blood, either unsorted or a sorted T cell fraction (not recorded which). The sequence derives from a human donor who was either an allogeneic HSCT recipient or a stem cell or donor lymphocyte infusion donor (not recorded which). It is not recorded whose cells these are; they may come from a transplant donor. The receptor chain draws on TRBV20-1 and TRBJ2-4; 11 of the junction bases match TRBD2. The bases read TGCAGTGCTTCCTTAGCGGGAGGGAGAAACATTCAGTACTTC. This codes for CSASLAGGRNIQYF.